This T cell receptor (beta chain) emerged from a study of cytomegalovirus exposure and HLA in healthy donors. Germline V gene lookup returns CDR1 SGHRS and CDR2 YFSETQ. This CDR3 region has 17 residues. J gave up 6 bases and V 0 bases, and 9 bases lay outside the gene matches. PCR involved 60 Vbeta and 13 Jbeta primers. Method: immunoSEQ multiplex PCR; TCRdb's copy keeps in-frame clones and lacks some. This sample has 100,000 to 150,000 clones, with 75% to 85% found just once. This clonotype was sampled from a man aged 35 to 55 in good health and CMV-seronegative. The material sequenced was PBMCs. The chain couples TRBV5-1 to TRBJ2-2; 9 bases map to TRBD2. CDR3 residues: CASSLVSGLAIAGELFF. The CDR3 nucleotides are TGCGCCAGCAGCTTGGTTTCGGGACTAGCAATCGCCGGGGAGCTGTTTTTT.